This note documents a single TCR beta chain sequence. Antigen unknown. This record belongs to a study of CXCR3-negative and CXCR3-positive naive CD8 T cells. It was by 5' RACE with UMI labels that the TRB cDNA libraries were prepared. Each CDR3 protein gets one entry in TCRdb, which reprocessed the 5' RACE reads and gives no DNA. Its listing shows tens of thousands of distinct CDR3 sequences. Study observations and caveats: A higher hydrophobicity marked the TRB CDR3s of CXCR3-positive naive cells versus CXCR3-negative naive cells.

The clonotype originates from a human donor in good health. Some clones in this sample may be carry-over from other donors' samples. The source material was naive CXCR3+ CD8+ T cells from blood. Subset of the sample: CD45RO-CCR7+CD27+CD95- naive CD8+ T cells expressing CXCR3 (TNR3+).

CDR3 protein: CSARDIRHQPLHF. The chain is built from TRBV20-1 and TRBJ1-5. The germline CDR1 and CDR2 sequences are DFQATT and SNEGSKA (reference sequence). The CDR3 is 13 residues long.